This T cell receptor beta chain was obtained from a study of T cell changes during pregnancy in multiple sclerosis. This clone was detected once. TCRdb's copy holds only in-frame clones and misses some; the assay was immunoSEQ multiplex PCR. The data contain about 75,000 clones, more than 80% of them singletons. V dropped 11 bases and J dropped 0; count of bases not matched to a gene: 7. Germline V gives CDR1 MNHNY, CDR2 SVGAGI (reference sequence). This CDR3 comprises 14 residues. Sample: peripheral blood, taken in the first trimester of pregnancy. The receptor's source is a female donor in good health, enrolled as a control in a pregnancy study. This sequence joins TRBV6-6 and TRBJ2-5, with 9 bases aligning to TRBD2. The CDR3 spells CAGAGGGYQETQYF. The CDR3 nucleotides are TGTGCCGGAGCGGGGGGCGGGTACCAAGAGACCCAGTACTTC.